Listed below are T cell receptor beta chains from one sample, sequenced in a study of blood T cell repertoires in COVID-19. The assay was immunoSEQ multiplex PCR, and TCRdb's table has in-frame clones only and misses some. The table includes roughly 180,000 clones, more than 70% detected once. Sequencing was carried out using PBMCs or T cells enriched from blood (not recorded which). The receptor set was obtained from a woman aged 30 to 39 who had recovered from COVID-19. Each CDR3 is given with its conserved first and last residue. Each record gives: D gene, clone size, CDR3 length, V gene, J gene, CDR3 DNA, CDR3 protein. D genes are given only for firm matches. A clone size is listed for some rows: how often the clone was seen (once, few, many), or a class if it is expanded.

d_call: TRBD2
clone_size: NA
cdr3_length: 20
v_call: TRBV2
j_call: TRBJ2-7
cdr3_nt: TGTGCCAGCACCCCTGGGGGGGTGGGACTAGCGGGAGCGGCGGGGTACGAGCAGTACTTC
cdr3_aa: CASTPGGVGLAGAAGYEQYF

d_call: NA
clone_size: NA
cdr3_length: 15
v_call: TRBV28
j_call: TRBJ1-5
cdr3_nt: TGTGCCAGCAGCCATCAGGGGAGAGGCAATCAGCCCCAGCATTTT
cdr3_aa: CASSHQGRGNQPQHF

d_call: TRBD1
clone_size: NA
cdr3_length: 14
v_call: TRBV30
j_call: TRBJ2-7
cdr3_nt: TGTGCCTGGAGTCACGACAGGGGGTCCTACGAGCAGTACTTC
cdr3_aa: CAWSHDRGSYEQYF

d_call: NA
clone_size: NA
cdr3_length: 15
v_call: TRBV3-1/TRBV3-2
j_call: TRBJ1-3
cdr3_nt: TGTGCCAGCAGCCAAGAGGGGGCCTCTGGAAACACCATATATTTT
cdr3_aa: CASSQEGASGNTIYF

d_call: NA
clone_size: NA
cdr3_length: 17
v_call: TRBV4-2
j_call: TRBJ2-7
cdr3_nt: TGTGCCAGCAGCCAAGCCCCCCCCGGCCCTAGCTCCTACGAGCAGTACTTC
cdr3_aa: CASSQAPPGPSSYEQYF

d_call: TRBD1
clone_size: NA
cdr3_length: 14
v_call: TRBV6-5
j_call: TRBJ2-2
cdr3_nt: TGTGCCAGCAGTTACGGGACAGAAACCGGGGAGCTGTTTTTT
cdr3_aa: CASSYGTETGELFF

d_call: TRBD2
clone_size: once
cdr3_length: 16
v_call: TRBV24-1
j_call: TRBJ2-5
cdr3_nt: TGTGCCACCAGAGGGACTAGCGCGATAAGGGGAGAGACCCAGTACTTC
cdr3_aa: CATRGTSAIRGETQYF

d_call: TRBD2
clone_size: NA
cdr3_length: 19
v_call: TRBV4-1
j_call: TRBJ2-3
cdr3_nt: TGCGCCAGCAGCCTCGCCGGGACTAGCGGGAGTGGGCCCAGCGATACGCAGTATTTT
cdr3_aa: CASSLAGTSGSGPSDTQYF

d_call: TRBD2
clone_size: NA
cdr3_length: 18
v_call: TRBV14
j_call: TRBJ2-5
cdr3_nt: TGTGCCAGCAGCCAAGTTTCGGATATAGGGAGGGCTCGAGAGACCCAGTACTTC
cdr3_aa: CASSQVSDIGRARETQYF

d_call: TRBD2
clone_size: NA
cdr3_length: 16
v_call: TRBV2
j_call: TRBJ2-3
cdr3_nt: TGTGCCAGCAGAGACGGGACTAGCGGATACACAGATACGCAGTATTTT
cdr3_aa: CASRDGTSGYTDTQYF

d_call: NA
clone_size: once
cdr3_length: 18
v_call: TRBV20-1
j_call: TRBJ2-3
cdr3_nt: TGCAGTGCTAGTTTACCAACACGGAATCTTCGTGCGGCAGATACGCAGTATTTT
cdr3_aa: CSASLPTRNLRAADTQYF

d_call: NA
clone_size: NA
cdr3_length: 20
v_call: TRBV15
j_call: TRBJ2-3
cdr3_nt: TGTGCCACCAGCAGAGTACAAGGGGCAGGCTCCCACCGCGGGACGGATACGCAGTATTTT
cdr3_aa: CATSRVQGAGSHRGTDTQYF

d_call: TRBD1
clone_size: NA
cdr3_length: 14
v_call: TRBV9
j_call: TRBJ1-1
cdr3_nt: TGTGCCAGCAGCCCGACCACAGGGGCGAATGAAGCTTTCTTT
cdr3_aa: CASSPTTGANEAFF

d_call: TRBD1
clone_size: NA
cdr3_length: 17
v_call: TRBV19
j_call: TRBJ2-1
cdr3_nt: TGTGCCAGTAGTACGGAAGGGACAGCAAGAAACTACAATGAGCAGTTCTTC
cdr3_aa: CASSTEGTARNYNEQFF

d_call: TRBD1
clone_size: NA
cdr3_length: 15
v_call: TRBV5-1
j_call: TRBJ1-4
cdr3_nt: TGCGCCAGCAGCTTTGCAGGGGGATCTAATGAAAAACTGTTTTTT
cdr3_aa: CASSFAGGSNEKLFF

d_call: TRBD2
clone_size: NA
cdr3_length: 14
v_call: TRBV5-1
j_call: TRBJ2-7
cdr3_nt: TGCGCCAGCAGCTTGGCCAGCGGGGTGTACGAGCAGTACTTC
cdr3_aa: CASSLASGVYEQYF

d_call: NA
clone_size: NA
cdr3_length: 14
v_call: TRBV28
j_call: TRBJ1-5
cdr3_nt: TGTGCCAGCAGTTTACAAACAGGGTCTCAGCCCCAGCATTTT
cdr3_aa: CASSLQTGSQPQHF

d_call: TRBD1
clone_size: NA
cdr3_length: 16
v_call: TRBV7-9
j_call: TRBJ2-2
cdr3_nt: TGTGCCAGCAGCCATACCGGGACAGGGAACACCGGGGAGCTGTTTTTT
cdr3_aa: CASSHTGTGNTGELFF

d_call: TRBD1
clone_size: NA
cdr3_length: 14
v_call: TRBV19
j_call: TRBJ1-6
cdr3_nt: TGTGCCAGTAGCTACCGGGACAGGGATTCACCCCTCCACTTT
cdr3_aa: CASSYRDRDSPLHF

d_call: NA
clone_size: NA
cdr3_length: 16
v_call: TRBV19
j_call: TRBJ1-4
cdr3_nt: TGTGCCAGTAGTCGAAGAGAACAGGGAGTTTACGAAAAACTGTTTTTT
cdr3_aa: CASSRREQGVYEKLFF

d_call: NA
clone_size: NA
cdr3_length: 15
v_call: TRBV19
j_call: TRBJ1-1
cdr3_nt: TGTGCCAGTAAACACGTCTGGGGGGGAAACACTGAAGCTTTCTTT
cdr3_aa: CASKHVWGGNTEAFF

d_call: TRBD1
clone_size: NA
cdr3_length: 14
v_call: TRBV11-3
j_call: TRBJ2-1
cdr3_nt: TGTGCCAGCAGCGGGACAGGACCCAATGGTGAGCAGTTCTTC
cdr3_aa: CASSGTGPNGEQFF

d_call: TRBD2
clone_size: NA
cdr3_length: 16
v_call: TRBV2
j_call: TRBJ2-3
cdr3_nt: TGTGCCAGCAGTGAAAGGGCTAGCGGGAGAATAGATACGCAGTATTTT
cdr3_aa: CASSERASGRIDTQYF

d_call: TRBD2
clone_size: NA
cdr3_length: 18
v_call: TRBV4-1
j_call: TRBJ2-1
cdr3_nt: TGCGCCAGCAGCCGGACTGGACTAGCGGGAGGGCCGAGCAATGAGCAGTTCTTC
cdr3_aa: CASSRTGLAGGPSNEQFF

d_call: TRBD1
clone_size: NA
cdr3_length: 15
v_call: TRBV18
j_call: TRBJ1-1
cdr3_nt: TGTGCCAGCTCACCCGGGACAGGGGCGGACACTGAAGCTTTCTTT
cdr3_aa: CASSPGTGADTEAFF

d_call: TRBD2
clone_size: NA
cdr3_length: 17
v_call: TRBV11-3
j_call: TRBJ2-1
cdr3_nt: TGTGCCAGCAGCTTAAGGGTTAGCGGGGGAGCCTACAATGAGCAGTTCTTC
cdr3_aa: CASSLRVSGGAYNEQFF

d_call: TRBD1
clone_size: NA
cdr3_length: 15
v_call: TRBV28
j_call: TRBJ1-1
cdr3_nt: TGTGCCAGCAGTCTCACCCGCCCACAGGGGACTGAAGCTTTCTTT
cdr3_aa: CASSLTRPQGTEAFF

d_call: TRBD2
clone_size: NA
cdr3_length: 13
v_call: TRBV10-3
j_call: TRBJ2-7
cdr3_nt: TGTGCCACCGGGCGGGGGAAGGGCTTCGAGCAGTACTTC
cdr3_aa: CATGRGKGFEQYF

d_call: NA
clone_size: NA
cdr3_length: 14
v_call: TRBV5-8
j_call: TRBJ2-6
cdr3_nt: TGTGCCAGCCAGGTCCGCTCTGGGGCCAACGTCCTGACTTTC
cdr3_aa: CASQVRSGANVLTF

d_call: TRBD1
clone_size: NA
cdr3_length: 15
v_call: TRBV11-2
j_call: TRBJ1-2
cdr3_nt: TGTGCCAGCAGCTTATCACAGGGGCTCCCCTATGGCTACACCTTC
cdr3_aa: CASSLSQGLPYGYTF

d_call: TRBD2
clone_size: NA
cdr3_length: 13
v_call: TRBV2
j_call: TRBJ2-1
cdr3_nt: TGTGCCAGCAGTCGGACTAGCAGCAATGAGCAGTTCTTC
cdr3_aa: CASSRTSSNEQFF

d_call: TRBD1
clone_size: NA
cdr3_length: 16
v_call: TRBV2
j_call: TRBJ2-7
cdr3_nt: TGTGCCAGCACTGACAGGGGGCGGGATCCTACGGACGAGCAGTACTTC
cdr3_aa: CASTDRGRDPTDEQYF

d_call: TRBD1
clone_size: NA
cdr3_length: 13
v_call: TRBV12-3/TRBV12-4
j_call: TRBJ2-1
cdr3_nt: TGTGCCAGCAGATCCACAGGGGGCAATGAGCAGTTCTTC
cdr3_aa: CASRSTGGNEQFF

d_call: TRBD2
clone_size: NA
cdr3_length: 14
v_call: TRBV5-5
j_call: TRBJ2-7
cdr3_nt: TGTGCCAGCAGCTCGGGACTAGCGGGAGGCCCGCAGTACTTC
cdr3_aa: CASSSGLAGGPQYF

d_call: TRBD1
clone_size: NA
cdr3_length: 15
v_call: TRBV2
j_call: TRBJ2-1
cdr3_nt: TGTGCCAGCGTCCCGGGACAGGAGCCCTACAATGAGCAGTTCTTC
cdr3_aa: CASVPGQEPYNEQFF

d_call: TRBD2
clone_size: NA
cdr3_length: 15
v_call: TRBV2
j_call: TRBJ2-1
cdr3_nt: TGTGCCAGCAGTGTACTAGCGGGAGGATACAATGAGCAGTTCTTC
cdr3_aa: CASSVLAGGYNEQFF

d_call: NA
clone_size: NA
cdr3_length: 13
v_call: TRBV7-2
j_call: TRBJ1-3
cdr3_nt: TGTGCCAGCAGCACTAACCAGGGAAACACCATATATTTT
cdr3_aa: CASSTNQGNTIYF

d_call: NA
clone_size: NA
cdr3_length: 16
v_call: TRBV19
j_call: TRBJ1-1
cdr3_nt: TGTGCCAGTAGTGTACCCCGGGACACCTACAACACTGAAGCTTTCTTT
cdr3_aa: CASSVPRDTYNTEAFF

d_call: NA
clone_size: NA
cdr3_length: 15
v_call: TRBV11-2
j_call: TRBJ2-5
cdr3_nt: TGTGCCAGCAGCTTAGCAGGACAAACCCAAGAGACCCAGTACTTC
cdr3_aa: CASSLAGQTQETQYF

d_call: NA
clone_size: NA
cdr3_length: 14
v_call: TRBV28
j_call: TRBJ2-7
cdr3_nt: TGTGCCAGCAGTTTTCGACAGCCACCTTACGAGCAGTACTTC
cdr3_aa: CASSFRQPPYEQYF

d_call: TRBD2
clone_size: NA
cdr3_length: 17
v_call: TRBV9
j_call: TRBJ2-1
cdr3_nt: TGTGCCAGCAGCGTAGTGGCCCGGGGGAGGGCGCAGGGTGAGCAGTTCTTC
cdr3_aa: CASSVVARGRAQGEQFF

d_call: NA
clone_size: NA
cdr3_length: 14
v_call: TRBV18
j_call: TRBJ1-1
cdr3_nt: TGTGCCAGCTCACAGAGCCCCCGCAACACTGAAGCTTTCTTT
cdr3_aa: CASSQSPRNTEAFF

d_call: TRBD1
clone_size: NA
cdr3_length: 15
v_call: TRBV18
j_call: TRBJ2-1
cdr3_nt: TGTGCCAGCTCACCCGGGACAGGGGGTCACAATGAGCAGTTCTTC
cdr3_aa: CASSPGTGGHNEQFF

d_call: NA
clone_size: few
cdr3_length: 13
v_call: TRBV12-3/TRBV12-4
j_call: TRBJ1-5
cdr3_nt: TGTGCCAGCAGTACAGGGAAATATCAGCCCCAGCATTTT
cdr3_aa: CASSTGKYQPQHF

d_call: NA
clone_size: once
cdr3_length: 14
v_call: TRBV28
j_call: TRBJ2-7
cdr3_nt: TGTGCCAGCAGTCCACTTTCAAACTACTACGAGCAGTACTTC
cdr3_aa: CASSPLSNYYEQYF

d_call: NA
clone_size: NA
cdr3_length: 16
v_call: TRBV11-2
j_call: TRBJ1-3
cdr3_nt: TGTGCCAGCAGCTTAGTCAGGGGAAGCTCTGGAAACACCATATATTTT
cdr3_aa: CASSLVRGSSGNTIYF